The 2 T cell receptor beta chains presented below share a single source sample, sequenced in a study of cytomegalovirus exposure and HLA in healthy donors. Use of 60 Vbeta and 13 Jbeta primers characterized the PCR. The method was immunoSEQ multiplex PCR; TCRdb's version includes in-frame clones alone and lacks a portion of them. The sample has tens of thousands of clones, 75% to 85% seen once; the top ten hold 51%. Sequencing was performed on PBMCs. These receptors were collected from a man between 50 and 59 years old in good health and CMV-seropositive.

The chain joins TRBV6-1 to TRBJ1-1; D remains unclear. Between the trimmed V and J ends, which lost 2 bases and 0 bases, there was a span of 16 bases. Looked up from germline, CDR1 is MNHNS and CDR2 is SASEGT. The CDR3 loop spans 17 amino acids. CDR3 nucleotides: TGTGCCAGCAGTGAACGGAAGGGAGGGAACATGAACACTGAAGCTTTCTTT. The encoded protein is CASSERKGGNMNTEAFF.

V and J are TRBV7-9 and TRBJ2-7; 12 bases agree with TRBD2. The germline V gene has CDR1 SEHNR and CDR2 FQNEAQ (reference sequence). This CDR3 contains 15 residues. The trim removed 4 bases at V and 6 bases at J, leaving 7 bases unmatched. This CDR3 reads CASSSPSGRASEQYF. CDR3 in DNA: TGTGCCAGCAGCTCCCCTAGCGGGAGGGCCAGCGAGCAGTACTTC.